This is a list of T cell receptor beta chains from one sample in a study of T cells in Graves' hyperthyroidism and ophthalmopathy. Each CDR3 protein is one row after TCRdb ran MiXCR on the multiplex PCR reads. The profile shows 450,000 to 600,000 distinct CDR3 sequences, roughly 15% of them singletons. The sample taken for sequencing was blood. These receptors were taken from a woman between 40 and 55 years old with Graves' hyperthyroidism. CDR3s leave out the opening cysteine and the closing phenylalanine or tryptophan. A D gene is named only where the DNA matches it firmly.

d_call	v_call	cdr3_aa
TRBD1	TRBV27	ASRLGQAYGYT
TRBD1	TRBV25-1	ASSDRQGFETQY
TRBD1	TRBV7-8	ASSLRGRGRRGGYT
-	TRBV19	ASSITWSYEQY
TRBD2	TRBV7-9	ASSWREGLNSYEQY
TRBD1	TRBV12-3/TRBV12-4	ASSLAGQVNTDTQY
-	TRBV3-1	ASSQEPRIWDTEAF
TRBD1	TRBV11-2	ASSPGQGPSYEQY
TRBD1	TRBV5-5	ASSTGTGLYEKLF
TRBD2	TRBV20-1	SALPGLPTNEQF
-	TRBV24-1	ATSDDRGPYTGELF
-	TRBV27	ASSLLRGGPSYEQY
-	TRBV28	ASSLWTAGTGGRTEAF
TRBD2	TRBV5-1	ASGLEWLAGGDTQY
TRBD2	TRBV20-1	SATPGLAGSHWFEQY
TRBD1	TRBV30	AWSPPGQGDQPQH
TRBD1	TRBV28	ASRRTGPTYNEQF
TRBD1	TRBV27	ASSPGQGYTIY
-	TRBV19	ASSDPRRYYGYT
TRBD1	TRBV27	ASSLRDSNTEAF
-	TRBV20-1	SASRPVGSYNEQF
-	TRBV27	ASGKMGSGNTIY